This TCR beta chain is drawn from a study of blood T cell repertoires in COVID-19. Study-level information: From the United States, Italy and Spain came samples of acute and convalescent COVID-19. Nucleic acid was either cDNA or gDNA, and it came from T cells, B-cell-depleted T cells, or PBMCs.

The V gene's germline CDR1 is MNHEY and CDR2 SMNVEV (reference sequence). J gave up 3 bases and V 5 bases, and 13 bases lay outside the gene matches. The CDR3 extends over 18 amino acids. Original methodology: Amplification from reference gene primers served as the basis for estimated nucleated cell counts. TCRdb's table, derived via immunoSEQ multiplex PCR, lists solely in-frame clones and lacks some. The DNA was the basis for D and trimming; V, J and clone size are from that table. The sample yields some 150,000 clones, 75% to 80% seen once. This chain links TRBV27 with TRBJ1-6, with 7 nucleotides matching TRBD1. The source of this sequence is a woman aged 45-65 years with active or convalescent COVID-19. The specimen sequenced was peripheral blood. The CDR3 nucleotides read TGTGCCAGCAGTGCCACACCCCCACGACAGGGCTATAATTCACCCCTCCACTTT. Its protein is CASSATPPRQGYNSPLHF.